These 7 T cell receptor beta chains share one sample of origin, sequenced in a study of graft-versus-host responses after intestinal transplantation. Libraries were prepared by immunoSEQ multiplex PCR; TCRdb keeps only in-frame clonotypes and omits some of them. This sample has 70,000 to 95,000 clones, with about 93% found just once. Their antigen targets remain unknown. Sample: unstimulated CD8+ T cells sorted from spleen or lymph node cells, taken before transplant. Receptors were obtained from a human donor who was the organ donor for an intestinal transplant.

The chain has TRBV7-6 and TRBJ2-2, with D possibly matching TRBD1 (6 bases). There are 15 residues in the CDR3. CDR1 and CDR2 from the germline V gene are SGHVS and FNYEAQ. Trimming took off 5 bases at V and 2 bases at J, with 12 bases between the two ends. CDR3 in amino acids: CASSLLGANTGELFF. The CDR3 nucleotides are TGTGCCAGCAGCCTCCTGGGGGCAAACACCGGGGAGCTGTTTTTT.

This clone was detected once. The gene calls are TRBV5-1 and TRBJ2-7; a weak D match, TRBD1 (6 bases). The V and J ends lost 0 bases and 0 bases respectively, with 13 bases between them. The length of the CDR3 is 16 residues. Germline values: CDR1 SGHRS, CDR2 YFSETQ. This CDR3 reads CASSLGTARSSYEQYF. CDR3 in DNA: TGCGCCAGCAGCTTGGGGACAGCCAGGAGCTCCTACGAGCAGTACTTC.

As for this clone: The sample has other DNA sequences that encode this CDR3 too. The J gene is TRBJ2-7, the V gene TRBV27; D may be TRBD1 (6 bases). Looked up from germline, CDR1 is MNHEY and CDR2 is SMNVEV (reference sequence). The V end lost 6 bases, the J end lost 0 bases, and 9 bases lay between the germline ends. The CDR3 is 13 amino acids. The CDR3 protein is CASSLTGSYEQYF. For the CDR3, the DNA is TGTGCCAGCAGCTTGACAGGCTCCTACGAGCAGTACTTC.

The chain links TRBV5-4 to TRBJ2-1; TRBD2 matches at 9 bases. Unmatched junction bases numbered 11, after V lost 10 bases and J lost 6 bases. This CDR3 has 14 residues. CDR1 is SGHNT, CDR2 YYREEE, per germline (reference sequence). In nucleotides, the CDR3 is TGTGCCGTAGCGGCGGGAGGGGGGGGCAATGAGCAGTTCTTC. Translating it yields CAVAAGGGGNEQFF.

V gene TRBV1 combines with J gene TRBJ1-2. TRBV1 is a recognized pseudogene. The CDR3 contains 17 residues. CDR3 amino acids: CTSSQDRGGGPRYGYTF. The DNA of the CDR3 is TGCACCAGCAGCCAAGATCGGGGGGGCGGCCCCAGGTATGGCTACACCTTC.

This clone has a single count. The V and J genes are TRBV19 and TRBJ1-5; D may be TRBD1 (6 bases). Trimming took 6 bases from V and 0 from J, leaving 18 bases between them. There are 17 residues in the CDR3. Looked up from germline, CDR1 is LNHDA and CDR2 is SQIVND (reference sequence). The CDR3 sequence: CASSGTSGAYSNQPQHF. CDR3 in DNA: TGTGCCAGTAGCGGAACCTCAGGGGCCTATAGCAATCAGCCCCAGCATTTT.

The genes are TRBV7-2 and TRBJ2-3; D might be TRBD1 (6 bases). The germline V and J ends were trimmed by 5 bases and 2 bases, with 14 bases remaining between them. CDR1 and CDR2 from the germline V gene are SGHTA and FQGNSA. The CDR3 totals 15 residues. In DNA, the CDR3 is TGTGCCAGCAGCACCGGGACAACCTCCACAGATACGCAGTATTTT. Translating it yields CASSTGTTSTDTQYF.